One sample yielded the 11 T cell receptor beta chains listed below, sequenced in a study of CD8 T cells in ankylosing spondylitis. A single record per CDR3 protein comes from TCRdb applying MiXCR to the 5' RACE reads. The sample lists 150,000 to 200,000 distinct CDR3 sequences; roughly a third were seen once. What was sequenced was synovial fluid, either unsorted or a sorted T cell fraction (not recorded which). Receptor source: a male donor with ankylosing spondylitis.

The chain combines TRBV29-1 with TRBJ2-1; TRBD1 aligns across 7 bases. This CDR3 comprises 16 residues. Germline CDR1 is SQVTM and CDR2 is ANQGSEA. V gave up 5 bases and J gave up 0 bases; unmatched junction bases: 10. CDR3 coding DNA: TGCAGCGTTATGACAGGGTCCGCAAGCTCCTACAATGAGCAGTTCTTC. Its translation: CSVMTGSASSYNEQFF.

This clonotype occurred many times. The chain recombines TRBV6-5 with TRBJ2-7; D perhaps matches TRBD2 (6 bases). V lost 0 bases, J lost 2 bases, and 11 bases lay in between. The CDR3 has 15 residues. Germline V CDR1 and CDR2: MNHEY, SVGAGI. CDR3 in amino acids: CASSYSGGSAYEQYF. The CDR3 DNA is TGTGCCAGCAGTTACTCGGGGGGATCTGCCTACGAGCAGTACTTC.

The genes are TRBV27 and TRBJ2-7; D remains unclear. Germline loops: CDR1 MNHEY, CDR2 SMNVEV (reference sequence). The CDR3 is made up of 15 amino acids. The ends were cut back, 6 bases at V and 3 bases at J, with 18 bases in the middle. The CDR3 is CASRTQTNLDYEQYF. CDR3 DNA sequence: TGTGCCAGCAGAACGCAGACGAATCTCGACTACGAGCAGTACTTC.

This clonotype was seen a few times. The chain links TRBV20-1 to TRBJ2-7; 8 nucleotides align to TRBD1. The V gene end was trimmed by 3 bases and the J gene end by 3 bases; junction bases not matched to a gene: 10. This CDR3 has 15 amino acids. Germline values: CDR1 DFQATT, CDR2 SNEGSKA (reference sequence). The CDR3 protein is CSARPPRQGNYEQYF. CDR3 coding DNA: TGCAGTGCTAGGCCACCGAGACAGGGGAACTACGAGCAGTACTTC.

CDR3 sequence: CATSGRVPLGTQYF. CDR3 nucleotides: TGTGCCACCAGTGGGCGCGTCCCGTTGGGGACGCAGTATTTT. The chain carries TRBV24-1 and TRBJ2-3; D gene unclear. The CDR3 consists of 14 residues. Trimming cost V 5 bases and J 9 bases, with 17 bases left between them. Looked up from germline, CDR1 is KGHDR and CDR2 is SFDVKD.

V gene TRBV25-1 combines with J gene TRBJ1-6; 7 nucleotides align to TRBD1. Germline V CDR1 and CDR2: MGHDK, SYGVNS. This CDR3 has 15 amino acids. V was pared by 5 bases and J by 7 bases, with 8 bases of the junction left unmatched. The CDR3 coding sequence is TGTGCCAGCAGTACCAACAGGGGAGGGAATTCACCCCTCCACTTT. The encoded protein is CASSTNRGGNSPLHF.

The chain has TRBV5-6 and TRBJ2-7; TRBD2 matches at 9 bases. The ends lost 5 bases at V and 0 bases at J; junction bases unmatched: 3. The CDR3 is 14 residues long. CDR1 is SGHDT and CDR2 is YYEEEE in the germline V gene. The CDR3 DNA reads as TGTGCCAGCAGGGGTAGCGGGAGCTCCTACGAGCAGTACTTC. It yields the protein CASRGSGSSYEQYF.

The chain recombines TRBV21-1 with TRBJ2-7. TRBV21-1 is designated a pseudogene. The CDR3 is 14 amino acids. The CDR3 here is CASSKDQRPTRQYF. CDR3 DNA sequence: TGTGCCAGCAGCAAAGACCAGAGACCTACGAGGCAGTACTTC.

This clonotype has only a few counts. The CDR3 sequence: CASSSYGQALGEQYF. CDR3 bases: TGTGCCAGCAGCTCCTACGGACAGGCATTAGGCGAGCAGTACTTC. V usage is TRBV7-8 and J usage is TRBJ2-7; 7 nucleotides align to TRBD1. There are 15 residues in the CDR3. V lost 4 bases and J lost 6; bases outside the gene matches: 12. Germline CDR1 reads SGHVS; CDR2 reads FQNEAQ.

The CDR3 nucleotides read TGTGCCAGCAGCTTAGATGGGGGTTCACCCCTCCACTTT. It codes for CASSLDGGSPLHF. The rearrangement links TRBV7-9 to TRBJ1-6; TRBD1 might be the D (5 bases). The germline V and J ends were trimmed by 1 base and 9 bases, with 7 bases remaining between them. CDR3 length: 13 residues. Per germline, CDR1 SEHNR and CDR2 FQNEAQ (reference sequence).

This clonotype was counted between two and nine times. The chain carries TRBV20-1 and TRBJ1-6; 7 bases match TRBD1. The CDR3 contains 15 residues. Germline V gene sequence: CDR1 DFQATT, CDR2 SNEGSKA (reference sequence). V lost 5 bases, J lost 7 bases, and 11 bases stayed unmatched. The CDR3 sequence is CSAGDSSYGNSPLHF. DNA for the CDR3: TGCAGTGCTGGGGACAGCTCATATGGGAATTCACCCCTCCACTTT.